This T cell receptor beta chain originates from a study of OX40 agonist ivuxolimab in advanced cancers. Study at large: Ivuxolimab, an antibody acting as an agonist of OX40 (CD134), was used to treat patients. Study observations and caveats: CD4+ and CD8+ blood T cells expanded clonally by week 6 at 0.1 to 3.0 mg/kg.

A note on this clone: Its antigen is not identified.

This CDR3 is 15 amino acids long. V was pared by 10 bases and J by 3 bases, with 21 bases between. Germline V gene data show CDR1 as MNHEY and CDR2 as SVGAGI. TCRdb's table, derived via immunoSEQ multiplex PCR, lists solely in-frame clones and lacks some. Seen here are about 82,000 clones, roughly 83% observed once, and the top ten hold 0.7% to 0.9%. This clonotype was sampled from an adult with an advanced solid tumor such as melanoma, head and neck, liver or kidney cancer. The specimen comprised CD4+ or CD8+ T cells sorted from blood, sampled in a trial of the OX40 agonist ivuxolimab. This sequence joins TRBV6-5 and TRBJ1-2; D is uncertain. The CDR3 region is CANRLTSDWDYGYTF. Here the CDR3 DNA reads TGTGCCAACCGTCTCACCAGCGACTGGGACTATGGCTACACCTTC.